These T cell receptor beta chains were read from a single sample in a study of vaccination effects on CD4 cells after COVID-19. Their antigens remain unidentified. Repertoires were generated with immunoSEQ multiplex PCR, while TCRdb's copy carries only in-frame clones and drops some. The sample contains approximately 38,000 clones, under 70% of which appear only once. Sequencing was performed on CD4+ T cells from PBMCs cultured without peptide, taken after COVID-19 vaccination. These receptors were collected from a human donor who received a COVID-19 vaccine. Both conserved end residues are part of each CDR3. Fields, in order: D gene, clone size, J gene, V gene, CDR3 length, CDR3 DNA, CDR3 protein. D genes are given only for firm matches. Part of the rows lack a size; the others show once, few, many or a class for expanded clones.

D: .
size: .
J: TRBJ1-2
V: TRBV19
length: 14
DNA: TGTGCCAGTAGTCCAATTTGGGGGGCTGGAGGCTACACCTTC
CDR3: CASSPIWGAGGYTF

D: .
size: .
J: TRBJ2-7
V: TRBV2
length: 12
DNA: TGTGCCAGCACACGGGACTCCTACGAGCAGTACTTC
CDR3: CASTRDSYEQYF

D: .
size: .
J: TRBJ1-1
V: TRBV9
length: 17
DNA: TGTGCCAGCAGCGTAGGGCCCGGGGAGCTTGGGAACACTGAAGCTTTCTTT
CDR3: CASSVGPGELGNTEAFF

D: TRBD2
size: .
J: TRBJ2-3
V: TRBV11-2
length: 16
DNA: TGTGCCAGCAGCATACGAGCGGGGGGGGAAACAGATACGCAGTATTTT
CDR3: CASSIRAGGETDTQYF

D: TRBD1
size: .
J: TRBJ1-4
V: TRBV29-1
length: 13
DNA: TGCAGCGTGGCGGGACAGGAGGGAGAAAAACTGTTTTTT
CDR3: CSVAGQEGEKLFF

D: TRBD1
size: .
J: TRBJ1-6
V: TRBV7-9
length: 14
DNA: TGTGCCAGCAGCCCCGGGACAGGGCATTCACCCCTCCACTTT
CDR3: CASSPGTGHSPLHF

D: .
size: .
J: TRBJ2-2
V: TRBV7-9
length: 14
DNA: TGTGCCAGCAGCAACAGCGCGAACACCGGGGAGCTGTTTTTT
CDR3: CASSNSANTGELFF

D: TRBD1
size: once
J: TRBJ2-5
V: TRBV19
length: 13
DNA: TGTGCCAGTCGTAGGGGGCTGGGAGAGACCCAGTACTTC
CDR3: CASRRGLGETQYF

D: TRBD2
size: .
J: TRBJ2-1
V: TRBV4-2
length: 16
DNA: TGTGCCAGCAGCCAAGAGGCCTTAGCGGGAGGTAATGAGCAGTTCTTC
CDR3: CASSQEALAGGNEQFF

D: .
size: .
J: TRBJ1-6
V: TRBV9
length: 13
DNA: TGTGCCAGCACTTCCCGGAATAATTCACCCCTCCACTTT
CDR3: CASTSRNNSPLHF

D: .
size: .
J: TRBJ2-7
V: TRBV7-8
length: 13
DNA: TGTGCCAGCAGCGTCGGATTCTCCTACGAGCAGTACTTC
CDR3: CASSVGFSYEQYF

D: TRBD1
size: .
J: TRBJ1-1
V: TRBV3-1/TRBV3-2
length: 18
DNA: TGTGCCAGCAGCCATAGTAATCCGACAGGGGGTAGGGGCACTGAAGCTTTCTTT
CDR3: CASSHSNPTGGRGTEAFF

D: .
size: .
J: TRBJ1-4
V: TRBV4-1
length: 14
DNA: TGCGCCAGCAGCCAAGACAAGTTGAATGAAAAACTGTTTTTT
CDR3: CASSQDKLNEKLFF

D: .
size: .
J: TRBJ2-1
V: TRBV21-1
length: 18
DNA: TGTGCCAGCAGCAAAGAAAAATGGCGAGCAAGCTCCTACAATGAGCAGTTCTTC
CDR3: CASSKEKWRASSYNEQFF

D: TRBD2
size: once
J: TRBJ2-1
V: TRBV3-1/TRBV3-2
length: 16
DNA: TGTGCCAGCAGCCGCGTACTAGCGGGGGGTTTCAATGAGCAGTTCTTC
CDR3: CASSRVLAGGFNEQFF

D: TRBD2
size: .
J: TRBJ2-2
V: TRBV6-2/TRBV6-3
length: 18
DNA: TGTGCCAGCAGTTACTCACGGTGGCTAGCGGGAGGCCCCGGGGAGCTGTTTTTT
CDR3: CASSYSRWLAGGPGELFF

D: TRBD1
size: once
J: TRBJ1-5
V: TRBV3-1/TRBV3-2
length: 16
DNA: TGTGCCAGCAGCCAAGCGGGACAGGGCGGCAATCAGCCCCAGCATTTT
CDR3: CASSQAGQGGNQPQHF

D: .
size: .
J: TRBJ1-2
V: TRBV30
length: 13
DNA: TGTGCCTGGAGCCCCGGGTCCGGCTATGGCTACACCTTC
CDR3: CAWSPGSGYGYTF

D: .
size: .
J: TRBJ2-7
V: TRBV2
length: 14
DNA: TGTGCCAGTCCTACGACCCGGGGGGCATACGAGCAGTACTTC
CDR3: CASPTTRGAYEQYF

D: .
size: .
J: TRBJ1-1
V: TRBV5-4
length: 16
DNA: TGTGCCAGCAGCTTGGGTAGGGGCGTCATGAACACTGAAGCTTTCTTT
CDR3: CASSLGRGVMNTEAFF

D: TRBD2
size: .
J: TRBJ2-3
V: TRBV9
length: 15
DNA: TGTGCCAGCAGCGCGGGGGGAGGGATCACAGATACGCAGTATTTT
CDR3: CASSAGGGITDTQYF

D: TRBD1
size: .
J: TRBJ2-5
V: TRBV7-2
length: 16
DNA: TGTGCCAGCAGCTCAAGCTTCCGGGACAGGGGGCAGACCCAGTACTTC
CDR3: CASSSSFRDRGQTQYF

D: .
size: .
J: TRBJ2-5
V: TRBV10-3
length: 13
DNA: TGTGCCATCAGCCGCGACAGTATCGAGACCCAGTACTTC
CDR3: CAISRDSIETQYF

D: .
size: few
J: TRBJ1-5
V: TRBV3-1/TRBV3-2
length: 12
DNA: TGTGCCAGCAGCCATTTAAGTCAGCCCCAGCATTTT
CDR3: CASSHLSQPQHF

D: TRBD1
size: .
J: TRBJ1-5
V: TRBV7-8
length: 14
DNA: TGTGCCAGCAGCGACGGGACAGGTAATCAGCCCCAGCATTTT
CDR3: CASSDGTGNQPQHF

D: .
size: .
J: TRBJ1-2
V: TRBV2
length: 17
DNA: TGTGCCAGCAGTGAAAGCGGGGTGGGCGGTTATAACTATGGCTACACCTTC
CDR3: CASSESGVGGYNYGYTF

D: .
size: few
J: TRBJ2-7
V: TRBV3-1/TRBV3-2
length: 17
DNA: TGTGCCAGCAGCCAAGGGGCCTCGGGGCATAGATCCTACGAGCAGTACTTC
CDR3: CASSQGASGHRSYEQYF

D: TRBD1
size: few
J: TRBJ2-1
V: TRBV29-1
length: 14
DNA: TGCAGCGTTGTACCGTACAGGGGATACAATGAGCAGTTCTTC
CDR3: CSVVPYRGYNEQFF

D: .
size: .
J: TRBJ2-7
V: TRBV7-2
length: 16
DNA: TGTGCCAGCAGCATAAGGGCCTCTAATAGGGGGAACGAGCAGTACTTC
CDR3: CASSIRASNRGNEQYF

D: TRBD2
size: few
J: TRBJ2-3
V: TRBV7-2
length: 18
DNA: TGTGCCAGCAGCCTGAGCGGGGGGGCCTTCGTGGGCACAGATACGCAGTATTTT
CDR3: CASSLSGGAFVGTDTQYF

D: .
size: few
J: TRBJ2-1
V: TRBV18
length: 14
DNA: TGTGCCAGCTCACTGTCGGGCCGGAGGAATGAGCAGTTCTTC
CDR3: CASSLSGRRNEQFF

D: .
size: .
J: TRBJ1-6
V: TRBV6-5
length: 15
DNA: TGTGCCAGCAGTTACGGGGCGGGAGGGAACTCACCCCTCCACTTT
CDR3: CASSYGAGGNSPLHF

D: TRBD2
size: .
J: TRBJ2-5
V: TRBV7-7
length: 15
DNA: TGTGCCAGCAGCAAGGGGACTAGCGGGAGTGAGACCCAGTACTTC
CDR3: CASSKGTSGSETQYF

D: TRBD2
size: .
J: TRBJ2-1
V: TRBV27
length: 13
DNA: TGTGCCAGCAGTCTTAACCAACTAGCGGGGAAGTTCTTC
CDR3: CASSLNQLAGKFF

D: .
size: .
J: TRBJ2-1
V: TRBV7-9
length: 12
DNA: TGTGCCAGCAGCTTAGCCTCCGGACTAACAGTCTTC
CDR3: CASSLASGLTVF

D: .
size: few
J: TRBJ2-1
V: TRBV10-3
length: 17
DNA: TGTGCCATCAGTGATCAGGAGCGTTTAAGCTCCTACAATGAGCAGTTCTTC
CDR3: CAISDQERLSSYNEQFF

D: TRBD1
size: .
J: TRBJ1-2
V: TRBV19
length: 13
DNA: TGTGCCAGTAGTAGGGACAGGAGCTATGGCTACACCTTC
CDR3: CASSRDRSYGYTF

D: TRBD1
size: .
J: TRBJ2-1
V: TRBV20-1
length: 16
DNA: TGCAGTGCTAGTCGGGTCAGGACAGGTGGCAATTATGAGCAGTTCTTC
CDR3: CSASRVRTGGNYEQFF

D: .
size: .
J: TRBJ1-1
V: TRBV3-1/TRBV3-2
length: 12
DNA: TGTGCCAGCAGCATATTCGGCATTGAAGCTTTCTTT
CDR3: CASSIFGIEAFF

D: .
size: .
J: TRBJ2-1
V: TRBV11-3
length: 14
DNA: TGTGCCAGCAGCTTATTCGCCCTGGGGAGTGAGCAGTTCTTC
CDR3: CASSLFALGSEQFF

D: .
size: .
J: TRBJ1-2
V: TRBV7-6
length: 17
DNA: TGTGCCAGCAGCCCCTTACCTCAGGGCGGGATGGGGTATGGCTACACCTTC
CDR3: CASSPLPQGGMGYGYTF

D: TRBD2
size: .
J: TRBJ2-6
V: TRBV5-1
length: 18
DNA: TGCGCCAGCAGCTTTGCGCGGGGGGGCCTGGCAGGGGCCAACGTCCTGACTTTC
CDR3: CASSFARGGLAGANVLTF

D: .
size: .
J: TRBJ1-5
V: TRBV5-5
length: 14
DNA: TGTGCCAGCAGCTTCGTCGGCACCAATCAGCCCCAGCATTTT
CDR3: CASSFVGTNQPQHF

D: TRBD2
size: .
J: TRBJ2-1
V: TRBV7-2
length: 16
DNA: TGTGCCAGCAGCTCGGCGGGACTAGCAACTCGAATGAGGCAGTTCTTC
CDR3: CASSSAGLATRMRQFF

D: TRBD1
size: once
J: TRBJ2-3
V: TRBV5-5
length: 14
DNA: TGTGCCAGCAGCTCTAGGACAGGGACAGATACGCAGTATTTT
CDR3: CASSSRTGTDTQYF

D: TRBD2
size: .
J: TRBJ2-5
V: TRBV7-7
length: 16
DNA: TGTGCCAGCTCCCCCACCCCACTAGCGGGGAGAGAGACCCAGTACTTC
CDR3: CASSPTPLAGRETQYF

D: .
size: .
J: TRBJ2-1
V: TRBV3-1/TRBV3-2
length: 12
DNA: TGTGCCAGCAGCCAAGAATGGGCAGAGCAGTTCTTC
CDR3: CASSQEWAEQFF

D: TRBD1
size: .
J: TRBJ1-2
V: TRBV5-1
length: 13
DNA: TGCGCCAGCAGCCCGGGGGACAGGGATGGCTACACCTTC
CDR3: CASSPGDRDGYTF

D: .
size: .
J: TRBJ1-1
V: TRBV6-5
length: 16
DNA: TGTGCCAGCAGTTACTCCTACGATAACTTTGGCACTGAAGCTTTCTTT
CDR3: CASSYSYDNFGTEAFF

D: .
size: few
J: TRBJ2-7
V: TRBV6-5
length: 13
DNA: TGTGCCAGCACGGTAGCCGGTAGGTCCGAGCAGTACTTC
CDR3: CASTVAGRSEQYF

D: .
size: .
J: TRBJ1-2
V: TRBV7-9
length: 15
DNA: TGTGCCAGCAGCTTAGAGGTGGACGGGGGGTATGGCTACACCTTC
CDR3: CASSLEVDGGYGYTF

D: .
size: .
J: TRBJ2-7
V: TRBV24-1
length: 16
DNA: TGTGCCACCAGTGACCCCGGGACTGGGAACTCCTACGAGCAGTACTTC
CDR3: CATSDPGTGNSYEQYF